Listed below are T cell receptor beta chains from one sample, sequenced in a study of cytomegalovirus exposure and HLA in healthy donors. Produced via immunoSEQ multiplex PCR; TCRdb's table is partial and in-frame only. This table holds 100,000 to 150,000 clones, around 83% found once. Input material: PBMCs. Source of these receptors: a human donor in good health. The CDR3 runs from the conserved cysteine through the conserved F or W. Each record gives: V gene, D gene, J gene, clone size, CDR3 protein, CDR3 DNA. A D gene is named only where the DNA matches it firmly. The size field is filled for only some rows; it gives once, few, many or a size class.

TRBV5-4	TRBD1	TRBJ2-1	once	CASSRDSLYNEQFF	TGTGCCAGCAGCCGGGACAGCTTATACAATGAGCAGTTCTTC
TRBV10-3	-	TRBJ2-3	few	CAIRQDATDTQYF	TGTGCCATCAGACAGGACGCCACAGATACGCAGTATTTT
TRBV5-1	TRBD1	TRBJ1-1	once	CASSGDRYTEAFF	TGCGCCAGCAGCGGGGACAGATACACTGAAGCTTTCTTT
TRBV5-1	-	TRBJ2-1	-	CASSLVSHPGNEQFF	TGCGCCAGCAGCTTAGTGTCTCACCCAGGCAATGAGCAGTTCTTC
TRBV5-8	-	TRBJ1-1	-	CASSLGAVRDWGAFF	TGTGCCAGCAGCTTGGGGGCCGTCCGGGACTGGGGGGCTTTCTTT
TRBV9	-	TRBJ2-5	once	CASSQVAAQETQYF	TGTGCCAGCAGCCAAGTGGCTGCCCAAGAGACCCAGTACTTC
TRBV21-1	-	TRBJ2-1	few	CASSSSGGSYNEQFF	TGTGCCAGCAGTTCATCAGGGGGCTCCTACAATGAGCAGTTCTTC
TRBV5-1	-	TRBJ2-2	-	CASSLEVIQAGELFF	TGCGCCAGCAGCTTGGAGGTTATCCAGGCCGGGGAGCTGTTTTTT
TRBV7-9	TRBD1	TRBJ1-5	-	CASSFGTGGQPQHF	TGTGCCAGCAGCTTTGGGACAGGGGGTCAGCCCCAGCATTTT
TRBV19	-	TRBJ2-2	-	CASSTGQMNTGELFF	TGTGCCAGTAGTACAGGGCAGATGAACACCGGGGAGCTGTTTTTT
TRBV2	TRBD2	TRBJ2-1	-	CASSFRLGERGVVNEQFF	TGTGCCAGCAGTTTCCGCCTGGGGGAGCGGGGGGTTGTCAATGAGCAGTTCTTC
TRBV7-9	TRBD2	TRBJ2-1	-	CASSLTGGGGNEQFF	TGTGCCAGCAGCTTAACTGGCGGGGGGGGTAATGAGCAGTTCTTC
TRBV2	-	TRBJ1-5	-	CASSPTGHNQPQHF	TGTGCCAGCAGCCCTACAGGTCACAATCAGCCCCAGCATTTT
TRBV28	-	TRBJ1-1	few	CASSFGSIGGTEAFF	TGTGCCAGCAGTTTCGGGTCGATCGGGGGCACTGAAGCTTTCTTT
TRBV28	TRBD1	TRBJ2-7	-	CASSLARQGQGTYEQYF	TGTGCCAGCAGTTTGGCGAGGCAGGGACAGGGGACATACGAGCAGTACTTC
TRBV13	-	TRBJ1-5	-	CASSLSTGQPQHF	TGTGCCAGCAGCTTAAGTACTGGTCAGCCCCAGCATTTT
TRBV9	TRBD1	TRBJ1-1	-	CASSAQGALNTEAFF	TGTGCCAGCAGCGCACAGGGGGCGCTGAACACTGAAGCTTTCTTT
TRBV6-1	TRBD1	TRBJ2-7	-	CASSDGRGYEQYF	TGTGCCAGCAGTGACGGCAGGGGGTACGAGCAGTACTTC
TRBV5-1	-	TRBJ1-1	-	CASSLNQGSTEAFF	TGCGCCAGCAGCTTAAACCAGGGGAGCACTGAAGCTTTCTTT
TRBV19	TRBD1	TRBJ1-5	-	CATGGQGVYQPQHF	TGTGCCACGGGCGGACAGGGGGTTTATCAGCCCCAGCATTTT
TRBV7-9	TRBD1	TRBJ2-1	-	CASSLRDSYNEQFF	TGTGCCAGCAGCTTAAGGGACAGCTACAATGAGCAGTTCTTC
TRBV6-1	-	TRBJ1-5	few	CASSRPREPQHF	TGTGCCAGCAGCCGCCCCAGGGAGCCCCAGCATTTT
TRBV28	-	TRBJ2-4	-	CASSLGTPRNIQYF	TGTGCCAGCAGTTTAGGGACTCCGAGGAACATTCAGTACTTC
TRBV29-1	-	TRBJ2-5	-	CSAGGRLLETQYF	TGCAGCGCCGGGGGGCGTCTCTTAGAGACCCAGTACTTC
TRBV6-5	-	TRBJ1-6	-	CASSSGGYSPLHF	TGTGCCAGCAGTTCCGGGGGGTATTCACCCCTCCACTTT
TRBV27	TRBD1	TRBJ2-7	-	CASSFTGVGHEQYF	TGTGCCAGCAGTTTTACAGGGGTAGGCCACGAGCAGTACTTC
TRBV21-1	-	TRBJ2-7	-	CASSTTSGGNRKETYEQYF	TGTGCCAGCAGCACCACCAGCGGGGGAAACCGTAAAGAGACCTACGAGCAGTACTTC
TRBV5-5	TRBD1	TRBJ1-4	-	CASSLQGEGEKLFF	TGTGCCAGCAGCTTACAGGGGGAGGGAGAAAAACTGTTTTTT
TRBV5-4	TRBD2	TRBJ2-7	-	CASSFGGGQEQYF	TGTGCCAGCAGCTTCGGCGGGGGGCAAGAGCAGTACTTC
TRBV5-1	TRBD1	TRBJ2-1	-	CASSGTGSPNEQFF	TGCGCCAGCAGCGGGACAGGGTCCCCCAATGAGCAGTTCTTC